The 23 T cell receptor beta chains listed next were all sequenced from one sample in a study of blood T cell repertoires in COVID-19. Sequencing was performed with immunoSEQ multiplex PCR; in TCRdb, only in-frame clones are kept and a portion is missing. The data contain 75,000 to 95,000 clones, about 90% of them singletons. The sequencing sample was made of peripheral blood. Receptors originate from a man aged 45-60 years with active COVID-19.

The chain recombines TRBV4-1 with TRBJ1-2, with D possibly matching TRBD1 (6 bases). Trimming removed 3 bases at V and 4 bases at J, with 15 bases between. There are 15 residues in the CDR3. The V gene's germline CDR1 is MGHRA and CDR2 YSYEKL. The CDR3 region has the DNA TGCGCCAGCAGCCATCCTGGCGGACAGTTCTATGGCTACACCTTC. It specifies CASSHPGGQFYGYTF.

The chain employs TRBV7-3 and TRBJ2-1; TRBD1 matches 7 bases. The CDR3 sequence is 16 residues long. CDR1 is SGHTA, CDR2 FQGTGA, per germline. The junction had 8 bases not matched to a gene; V was cut back by 6 bases and J by 0 bases. This CDR3 reads CASSRQGTSSYNEQFF. CDR3 nucleotide sequence: TGTGCCAGCAGTCGACAGGGAACCAGCTCCTACAATGAGCAGTTCTTC.

The chain is built from TRBV5-6 and TRBJ1-2, with TRBD1 identical over 7 bases. V was pared by 1 base and J by 6 bases, with 12 bases of the junction left unmatched. Germline values: CDR1 SGHDT, CDR2 YYEEEE. The CDR3 has 16 amino acids. CDR3 DNA sequence: TGTGCCAGCAGCTTGAATACAGGGGCGCTAAAAAATGGCTACACCTTC. The encoded protein is CASSLNTGALKNGYTF. The whole variable domain, remainder taken from reference TRBV5-6 and TRBJ1-2, is DAGVTQSPTHLIKTRGQQVTLRCSPKSGHDTVSWYQQALGQGPQFIFQYYEEEERQRGNFPDRFSGHQFPNYSSELNVNALLLGDSALYLCASSLNTGALKNGYTFGSGTRLTVV.

The rearrangement links TRBV7-6 to TRBJ2-2; 7 bases are shared with TRBD2. Germline V gives CDR1 SGHVS, CDR2 FNYEAQ. This CDR3 comprises 16 residues. J lost 1 base, V lost 0 bases, and 2 bases had no gene match. The DNA for the CDR3 is TGTGCCAGCAGCTTAGCCGGGGGGTTGAACACCGGGGAGCTGTTTTTT. Translating it yields CASSLAGGLNTGELFF.

The J gene is TRBJ2-7, the V gene TRBV12-3 or TRBV12-4; D perhaps matches TRBD2 (5 bases). Trimming removed 1 base at V and 5 bases at J, with 6 bases between. The CDR3 sequence is 12 residues long. This chain's CDR3 is CASSLGRNEQYF. CDR3 sequence (DNA): TGTGCCAGCAGTTTAGGGAGGAACGAGCAGTACTTC.

The rearrangement links TRBV29-1 to TRBJ1-3, with 7 bases identical to TRBD1. V gave up 7 bases and J gave up 2 bases; unmatched junction bases: 8. This CDR3 comprises 14 residues. Germline V lookup: CDR1 SQVTM, CDR2 ANQGSEA. In nucleotides, the CDR3 is TGCAGCGCCCAAAGGGGGCCTACTGGAAACACCATATATTTT. It encodes CSAQRGPTGNTIYF.

V usage is TRBV7-2 and J usage is TRBJ2-7, with 10 nucleotides matching TRBD2. The CDR3 consists of 19 residues. V gave up 1 base and J gave up 3 bases; unmatched junction bases: 15. The germline gives CDR1 SGHTA, CDR2 FQGNSA. This CDR3 is CASSLGPLAGVGVGYEQYF. The CDR3 DNA reads as TGTGCCAGCAGCTTAGGACCCCTAGCGGGAGTTGGGGTGGGCTACGAGCAGTACTTC.

This chain joins TRBV28 and TRBJ2-7; D may be TRBD2 (6 bases). V was cut by 6 bases and J by 7 bases, with 19 bases left in between. CDR1 is MDHEN and CDR2 is SYDVKM in the germline V gene. CDR3 length: 14 amino acids. The chain's CDR3 is CASSYAALAMEQYF. In nucleotides, the CDR3 is TGTGCCAGCAGCTACGCGGCGCTAGCGATGGAGCAGTACTTC.

This clone was counted a single time. V is TRBV5-6 and J is TRBJ2-2; possible D gene TRBD2, 5 bases. Germline CDR1 and CDR2: SGHDT and YYEEEE. Trimming pared 4 bases from V and 0 bases from J, leaving 7 bases between. CDR3 size: 14 residues. CDR3 sequence reads: CASSPDSNTGELFF. The CDR3 region has the DNA TGTGCCAGCAGCCCGGACTCGAACACCGGGGAGCTGTTTTTT.

The rearrangement uses TRBV5-1 and TRBJ2-7; TRBD1 aligns across 8 bases. The ends lost 0 bases at V and 3 bases at J; junction bases unmatched: 5. From germline, CDR1 is SGHRS and CDR2 YFSETQ. The length of the CDR3 is 15 residues. The CDR3 DNA reads TGCGCCAGCAGCTTGGAAACAGGGGGTCTCTACGAGCAGTACTTC. The encoded protein is CASSLETGGLYEQYF.

The chain combines TRBV6-2 or TRBV6-3 with TRBJ2-1; TRBD2 is a possible D gene (5 bases). The CDR3 has 15 amino acids. The germline V gene encodes CDR1 MNHEY and CDR2 SVGEGT. V lost 4 bases and J lost 0, with 10 bases in between. The DNA for the CDR3 is TGTGCCAGCAGTTTTTCCGGGGTCTCCTACAATGAGCAGTTCTTC. Encoded protein: CASSFSGVSYNEQFF.

V usage is TRBV30 and J usage is TRBJ1-2; 8 positions agree with TRBD1. The ends lost 2 bases at V and 3 bases at J; junction bases unmatched: 5. The CDR3 loop spans 14 amino acids. The germline V gene has CDR1 GTSNPN and CDR2 SVGIG (reference sequence). The CDR3 spells CAWSPGGGYYGYTF. For the CDR3, the DNA is TGTGCCTGGAGTCCAGGGGGCGGTTACTATGGCTACACCTTC.

The J gene is TRBJ2-3, the V gene TRBV6-6; 13 nucleotides align to TRBD2. This CDR3 comprises 18 residues. The junction had 8 bases not matched to a gene; V was cut back by 5 bases and J by 0 bases. The V gene's germline CDR1 is MNHNY and CDR2 SVGAGI (reference sequence). In DNA form, the CDR3 reads TGTGCCAGCAGTCGTACTAGCGGGGGGGCCCTTAGCACAGATACGCAGTATTTT. It is translated as CASSRTSGGALSTDTQYF.

In this sample, this clone turned up a few times. This chain links TRBV7-9 with TRBJ2-2; perhaps TRBD2 as D (5 bases). The ends were cut back, 0 bases at V and 4 bases at J, with 15 bases in the middle. Germline CDR1 is SEHNR and CDR2 is FQNEAQ (reference sequence). CDR3 size: 17 residues. The CDR3 loop reads CASSLANGIQPTGELFF. CDR3 DNA: TGTGCCAGCAGCTTAGCTAACGGGATCCAGCCCACCGGGGAGCTGTTTTTT. Full variable domain (remainder filled in from reference TRBV7-9 and TRBJ2-2): DTGVSQNPRHKITKRGQNVTFRCDPISEHNRLYWYRQTLGQGPEFLTYFQNEAQLEKSRLLSDRFSAERPKGSFSTLEIQRTEQGDSAMYLCASSLANGIQPTGELFFGEGSRLTVL.

The chain employs TRBV30 and TRBJ1-1; D perhaps matches TRBD1 (6 bases). Germline V lookup: CDR1 GTSNPN, CDR2 SVGIG (reference sequence). CDR3 length equals 14 residues. The germline V and J ends were trimmed by 5 bases and 5 bases, with 18 bases remaining between them. In DNA form, the CDR3 reads TGTGCCTGGGGGTGGGACATTTATCCGACTGAAGCTTTCTTT. It codes for CAWGWDIYPTEAFF.

This clone appeared a few times. The chain is built from TRBV29-1 and TRBJ2-5, with D possibly being TRBD2 (5 bases). Per the germline V gene, CDR1 is SQVTM and CDR2 is ANQGSEA. V was pared by 3 bases and J by 12 bases, with 20 bases between. The CDR3 totals 13 residues. CDR3 nucleotides: TGCAGCGTTGAGTCCCCACGGGGTAGGGAAAAGTACTTC. Translation gives CSVESPRGREKYF. The full variable domain, completed using reference TRBV29-1 and TRBJ2-5, is SAVISQKPSRDICQRGTSLTIQCQVDSQVTMMFWYRQQPGQSLTLIATANQGSEATYESGFVIDKFPISRPNLTFSTLTVSNMSPEDSSIYLCSVESPRGREKYFGPGTRLLVL.

V is TRBV27 and J is TRBJ1-2; tentatively, D is TRBD1 (6 bases). The V gene lost 2 bases and the J gene lost 2 bases, with 6 bases spanning the gap. This CDR3 comprises 13 residues. CDR1 and CDR2 from the germline V gene are MNHEY and SMNVEV (reference sequence). The CDR3 DNA sequence: TGTGCCAGCAGTTTAGGACAGAACTATGGCTACACCTTC. Protein sequence: CASSLGQNYGYTF.

This clone was seen a single time. The rearrangement joins TRBV19 to TRBJ2-2, with 9 bases fitting TRBD1. This CDR3 contains 14 residues. V was pared by 6 bases and J by 4 bases, with 3 bases of the junction left unmatched. Germline V gives CDR1 LNHDA, CDR2 SQIVND (reference sequence). This CDR3 reads CASRATGGTGELFF. For the CDR3, the DNA is TGTGCCAGTAGGGCGACAGGGGGCACCGGGGAGCTGTTTTTT.

The rearrangement links TRBV5-1 to TRBJ1-3; D unresolved. CDR3 size: 17 residues. Germline assignment: CDR1 SGHRS and CDR2 YFSETQ. V lost 0 bases and J 2 bases, leaving 15 bases between the germline ends. The CDR3 nucleotides read TGCGCCAGCAGCTTGGGACGAATTCACGAGGCTGGAAACACCATATATTTT. Encoded protein: CASSLGRIHEAGNTIYF.

This clone was observed once. This rearrangement joins TRBV5-1 to TRBJ2-1; D is undetermined. Germline CDR1 and CDR2: SGHRS and YFSETQ. V lost 5 bases to trimming and J lost 4 bases, with 19 bases between them. The CDR3 loop spans 16 amino acids. CDR3 nucleotides: TGCGCCAGCAGTTTGACGACCGGGTTGATATACAATGAGCAGTTCTTC. It encodes CASSLTTGLIYNEQFF.

V gene TRBV5-6 combines with J gene TRBJ2-2; weak D call: TRBD1 (5 bases). The germline V and J ends were trimmed by 1 base and 6 bases, with 16 bases remaining between them. The CDR3 has 16 residues. Germline values: CDR1 SGHDT, CDR2 YYEEEE. CDR3 DNA sequence: TGTGCCAGCAGCTTGTTTCAGGGTCGATGGGCCGGGGAGCTGTTTTTT. This encodes CASSLFQGRWAGELFF.

This chain uses TRBV24-1 with TRBJ2-1; possible D gene TRBD2, 6 bases. The V and J ends lost 4 bases and 12 bases respectively, with 24 bases between them. Germline lookup yields CDR1 KGHDR and CDR2 SFDVKD. The CDR3 is made up of 16 amino acids. This CDR3 reads CATSDSIDSLARPQFF. The CDR3 bases are TGTGCCACCAGTGACTCCATTGACAGCCTAGCGCGCCCGCAGTTCTTC.

The chain is built from TRBV5-1 and TRBJ1-4; possible D gene TRBD1, 5 bases. The CDR3 length is 16 residues. With 4 bases removed from V and 5 bases from J, the gap between germline ends came to 18 bases. CDR1 SGHRS and CDR2 YFSETQ come from the germline V gene. The CDR3 DNA is TGCGCCAGCAGCCCCTCGGGCGGACAATCGAATGAAAAACTGTTTTTT. This encodes CASSPSGGQSNEKLFF.